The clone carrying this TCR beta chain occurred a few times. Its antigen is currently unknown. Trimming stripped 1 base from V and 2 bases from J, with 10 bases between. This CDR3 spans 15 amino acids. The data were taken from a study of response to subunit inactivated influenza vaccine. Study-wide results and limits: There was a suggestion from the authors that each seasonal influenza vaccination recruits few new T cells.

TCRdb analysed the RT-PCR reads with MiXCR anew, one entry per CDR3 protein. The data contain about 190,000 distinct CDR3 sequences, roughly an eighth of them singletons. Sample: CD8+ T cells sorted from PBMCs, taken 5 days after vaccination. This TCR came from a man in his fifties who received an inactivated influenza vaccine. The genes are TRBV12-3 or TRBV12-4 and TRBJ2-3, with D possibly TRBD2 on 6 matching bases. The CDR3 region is CASSLDGSPTDTQYF. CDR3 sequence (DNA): TGTGCCAGCAGTTTAGACGGGAGCCCCACAGATACGCAGTATTTT.